The 23 T cell receptor beta chains reported below all come from one sample, sequenced in a study of T cells in Graves' hyperthyroidism and ophthalmopathy. Researchers took RNA transcripts and amplified the TCR beta CDR3 regions from them. A first-round RT-PCR of the TCR CDR3 used the HTBI primer set. A single record per CDR3 protein comes from TCRdb applying MiXCR to the multiplex PCR reads. Of 130,000 or so distinct CDR3 sequences in the sample, approximately 20% were seen once. Sequences were obtained from blood. These receptors were taken from a woman aged 45-59 years with Graves' hyperthyroidism that later progressed to Graves' ophthalmopathy.

The rearrangement uses TRBV24-1 and TRBJ2-1; D unclear. CDR1 KGHDR and CDR2 SFDVKD come from the germline V gene. This CDR3 is built from 12 residues. V dropped 3 bases and J dropped 9 bases, with 8 bases sitting between them. In nucleotides, the CDR3 is TGTGCCACCAGTGATCTATGGGGTGAGCAGTTCTTC. It specifies CATSDLWGEQFF.

This clonotype turned up a few times. V usage is TRBV20-1 and J usage is TRBJ2-7; 10 bases are shared with TRBD1. The CDR3 length is 14 residues. The V gene end was trimmed by 5 bases and the J gene end by 4 bases; junction bases not matched to a gene: 8. CDR1 is DFQATT and CDR2 is SNEGSKA in the germline V gene (reference sequence). CDR3 sequence reads: CSASGQGSGYEQYF. For the CDR3, the DNA is TGCAGTGCTTCGGGACAGGGGAGTGGGTACGAGCAGTACTTC.

In its sample, this clonotype was seen a few times. The chain has TRBV15 and TRBJ2-3; 11 nucleotides line up with TRBD1. Germline CDR1 is LNHNV and CDR2 is YYDKDF (reference sequence). V gave up 2 bases and J gave up 5 bases; unmatched junction bases: 9. The CDR3 extends over 17 amino acids. CDR3 amino acids: CATSRTGTGGQGDTQYF. The CDR3 coding sequence is TGTGCCACCAGCAGAACCGGGACAGGGGGTCAAGGAGATACGCAGTATTTT. The variable domain in full, with the rest retrieved from reference TRBV15 and TRBJ2-3, is DAMVIQNPRYQVTQFGKPVTLSCSQTLNHNVMYWYQQKSSQAPKLLFHYYDKDFNNEADTPDNFQSRRPNTSFCFLDIRSPGLGDTAMYLCATSRTGTGGQGDTQYFGPGTRLTVL.

A few counts support this clonotype. This chain uses TRBV4-2 with TRBJ1-4; 7 bases line up with TRBD1. The CDR3 is 17 residues long. The trim removed 0 bases at V and 6 bases at J, leaving 10 bases unmatched. CDR1 is LGHNA, CDR2 YNFKEQ, per germline. CDR3 coding DNA: TGTGCCAGCAGCCAAGATTCGGAGGGGGCGATTTATGAAAAACTGTTTTTT. It specifies CASSQDSEGAIYEKLFF.

About this clonotype: Compared with germline, one end of the junction differs, possibly owing to a read error. This sequence joins TRBV27 and TRBJ1-4; no definite D call. The germline V gene has CDR1 MNHEY and CDR2 SMNVEV (reference sequence). The CDR3 covers 15 residues. CDR3 in DNA: TGTGCCAGCAGTTTTGGACGGATGAGTAATGAAAAGCTGTTTTTT. Its protein product is CASSFGRMSNEKLFF.

On this clonotype: A clone one base away is much larger, so this may be a read error. V is TRBV9 and J is TRBJ1-1; no reliable D call. The CDR3 extends over 13 amino acids. Germline CDR1 and CDR2: SGDLS and YYNGEE. V shed 4 bases and J shed 0 bases, with 7 bases lying between them. CDR3 region: CASSPQMNTEAFF. The DNA of the CDR3 is TGTGCCAGCAGCCCACAGATGAACACTGAAGCTTTCTTT.

Many counts were recorded for this clonotype. The chain joins TRBV6-6 to TRBJ2-7; a possible D gene is TRBD2 (5 bases). Germline lookup yields CDR1 MNHNY and CDR2 SVGAGI (reference sequence). The CDR3 has 15 residues. V lost 0 bases, J lost 6 bases, and 15 bases lay in between. As DNA, the CDR3 is TGTGCCAGCAGTTACTCACAACTAGTCAAGGGCGAGCAGTACTTC. Encoded protein: CASSYSQLVKGEQYF.

The rearrangement links TRBV7-3 to TRBJ1-1; TRBD1 might be the D (5 bases). Germline V gives CDR1 SGHTA, CDR2 FQGTGA. CDR3 size: 17 residues. V dropped 6 bases and J dropped 3 bases, with 23 bases sitting between them. The CDR3 loop reads CASSFSALTGVDTEAFF. CDR3 nucleotides: TGTGCCAGCAGTTTTTCAGCCCTAACGGGGGTTGACACTGAAGCTTTCTTT.

This clonotype showed up just a few times. V is TRBV30 and J is TRBJ2-2, with D perhaps TRBD2 (5 bases). The CDR3 has 14 amino acids. V was trimmed by 4 bases and J by 6 bases, leaving 15 bases between them. Germline lookup yields CDR1 GTSNPN and CDR2 SVGIG (reference sequence). The CDR3 reads CAWKKRATAGELFF. The CDR3 nucleotides read TGTGCCTGGAAGAAGAGGGCGACGGCCGGGGAGCTGTTTTTT.

The V and J genes are TRBV7-8 and TRBJ2-7; 13 nucleotides agree with TRBD2. This CDR3 region has 15 residues. With 5 bases clipped from V and 4 bases from J, the junction kept 5 bases outside the gene matches. CDR1 SGHVS and CDR2 FQNEAQ come from the germline V gene. DNA of the CDR3: TGTGCCAGCAGCCCGCGGACTAGCGGGAGATACGAGCAGTACTTC. Protein: CASSPRTSGRYEQYF. Together with reference TRBV7-8 and TRBJ2-7, the CDR3 gives the full variable domain: GAGVSQSPRYKVAKRGQDVALRCDPISGHVSLFWYQQALGQGPEFLTYFQNEAQLDKSGLPSDRFFAERPEGSVSTLKIQRTQQEDSAVYLCASSPRTSGRYEQYFGPGTRLTVT.

This clonotype appeared many times. The V and J genes are TRBV5-5 and TRBJ2-2; D remains unclear. CDR3 length equals 13 residues. V lost 4 bases, J lost 6 bases, and 10 bases lay in between. Looked up from germline, CDR1 is SGHKS and CDR2 is YYEKEE (reference sequence). The CDR3 sequence is CASSALSAGELFF. CDR3 in DNA: TGTGCCAGCAGCGCGCTCTCGGCCGGGGAGCTGTTTTTT. Full variable domain (rest looked up from reference TRBV5-5 and TRBJ2-2): DAGVTQSPTHLIKTRGQQVTLRCSPISGHKSVSWYQQVLGQGPQFIFQYYEKEERGRGNFPDRFSARQFPNYSSELNVNALLLGDSALYLCASSALSAGELFFGEGSRLTVL.

This clonotype has ten or more counts. This chain uses TRBV29-1 with TRBJ1-2, with D possibly being TRBD1 (5 bases). The V gene's germline CDR1 is SQVTM and CDR2 ANQGSEA. This CDR3 comprises 15 residues. Trimming took 3 bases from V and 4 from J, leaving 18 bases between them. As DNA, the CDR3 is TGCAGCGTTGATATAGGGACGACGGTGGGCTATGGCTACACCTTC. The encoded protein is CSVDIGTTVGYGYTF.

In its sample, this clonotype was seen a few times. The chain is built from TRBV20-1 and TRBJ2-1; 13 bases map to TRBD2. The CDR3 contains 15 residues. J was trimmed by 4 bases and V by 6 bases; bases with no gene match: 6. Germline V gene lookup returns CDR1 DFQATT and CDR2 SNEGSKA (reference sequence). CDR3 nucleotides: TGCAGTGCAGCGCCGGGACTAGCGGGATACAATGAGCAGTTCTTC. Translation gives CSAAPGLAGYNEQFF.

This clonotype was seen ten or more times. The rearrangement joins TRBV10-3 to TRBJ2-5, with D uncertain. The CDR3 runs 14 residues. Germline CDR1 ENHRY, CDR2 SYGVKD. V lost 3 bases and J 1 base, leaving 9 bases between the germline ends. CDR3: CAISEERIQETQYF. For the CDR3, the DNA is TGTGCCATCAGTGAAGAGAGAATCCAAGAGACCCAGTACTTC.

This clonotype was seen repeatedly, ten times or more. This sequence joins TRBV6-1 and TRBJ2-1; 10 nucleotides line up with TRBD2. Germline V CDR1 and CDR2: MNHNS, SASEGT. The CDR3 runs 17 residues. V gave up 2 bases and J gave up 9 bases; unmatched junction bases: 13. The CDR3 DNA reads TGTGCCAGCAGTGAAAGGCCAGCGGGAGGGCCGGGTTCTGAGCAGTTCTTC. This translates into CASSERPAGGPGSEQFF.

Turning to this clonotype: Being one base from a much bigger clone, this may be a read error. J is TRBJ2-7 and V is TRBV12-3 or TRBV12-4; 8 bases agree with TRBD2. The CDR3 runs to 15 residues. The CDR3 DNA follows: TGTGCCAGCAGTCCTGTAGCGGGGTACTCCTACGAGCGGTACTTC. It is translated as CASSPVAGYSYERYF.

There are many counts of this clonotype. This chain uses TRBV2 with TRBJ2-2; D is unclear. The CDR3 spans 13 residues. Germline lookup yields CDR1 SNHLY and CDR2 FYNNEI. V was shortened by 5 bases and J by 3 bases, with 7 bases between the two germline ends. CDR3 sequence: CASSIKHTGELFF. CDR3 DNA: TGTGCCAGCAGTATTAAGCACACCGGGGAGCTGTTTTTT.

This clonotype was observed many times. The chain carries TRBV27 and TRBJ2-3; 7 bases fit TRBD1. Per germline, CDR1 MNHEY and CDR2 SMNVEV (reference sequence). After removal of 2 bases from V and 1 base from J, the junction contained 3 bases not matched to a gene. This CDR3 is 15 amino acids long. The CDR3, as DNA: TGTGCCAGCAGTTTAAAGGGGGCGGGCACAGATACGCAGTATTTT. This encodes CASSLKGAGTDTQYF.

V usage is TRBV12-3 or TRBV12-4 and J usage is TRBJ1-5, with a weak D call TRBD1 (5 bases). There are 13 residues in the CDR3. V was trimmed by 3 bases and J by 6 bases, leaving 9 bases between them. The CDR3 sequence: CASSFGAVQPQHF. The DNA of the CDR3 is TGTGCCAGCAGTTTCGGGGCAGTTCAGCCCCAGCATTTT.

This clonotype was found many times. The rearrangement uses TRBV28 and TRBJ2-3, with D maybe TRBD2 (6 bases). V was clipped by 6 bases and J by 2 bases, with 18 bases between them. This CDR3 comprises 16 residues. Germline assignment: CDR1 MDHEN and CDR2 SYDVKM. The CDR3 loop is CASSLSPTSNTDTQYF. DNA of the CDR3: TGTGCCAGCAGCCTTTCCCCAACTAGCAACACAGATACGCAGTATTTT.

In its sample, this clonotype was seen many times. This sequence joins TRBV20-1 and TRBJ1-3; the D is unclear. The length of the CDR3 is 13 residues. Germline CDR1 and CDR2: DFQATT and SNEGSKA (reference sequence). Between the trimmed V and J ends, which lost 4 bases and 7 bases, there was a span of 14 bases. The CDR3 DNA reads TGCAGTGCTATAGTATCGGGTGGGAACACCATATATTTT. It encodes CSAIVSGGNTIYF.

This clonotype was counted ten times or more. The rearrangement joins TRBV28 to TRBJ1-2; D perhaps matches TRBD1 (6 bases). The V gene lost 2 bases and the J gene lost 0 bases, with 10 bases spanning the gap. CDR3 size: 15 residues. Germline CDR1 and CDR2: MDHEN and SYDVKM. The CDR3 spells CASSLKAGANYGYTF. The CDR3 region has the DNA TGTGCCAGCAGTTTAAAGGCAGGGGCTAACTATGGCTACACCTTC.

J is TRBJ2-1 and V is TRBV7-9; tentatively, D is TRBD2 (7 bases). Germline values: CDR1 SEHNR, CDR2 FQNEAQ (reference sequence). The V and J ends lost 5 bases and 5 bases respectively, with 22 bases between them. The CDR3 is made up of 17 amino acids. The CDR3 protein is CASSPPGVGGPHNEQFF. CDR3 DNA: TGTGCCAGCAGCCCACCAGGGGTGGGAGGGCCGCACAATGAGCAGTTCTTC.